This T cell receptor beta chain was captured in a study of metastatic and nonmetastatic thyroid tumors. The overall study: Samples came from malignant and benign thyroid patients, and repertoires were compared across blood and tumor or nodule tissue.

This clone has a handful of counts. The antigen is unknown. How the authors handled the data: Clinicopathological groups of papillary thyroid cancer showed CDR3 differences that were used to build a distant-metastasis classifier. TCRdb re-analyzed the PCR reads through MiXCR. The V and J calls here are based on TCRdb, not the publication. This table holds about 38,000 clones, about 27% found once. None of the patients had undergone any treatment ahead of thyroid surgery. This CDR3 comprises 15 residues. CDR1 is MNHNS and CDR2 is SASEGT in the germline V gene. Trimming shortened V by 7 bases and J by 1 base, and 11 bases separated the two germline ends. General study results and limits: The reported finding was significantly higher TCR beta diversity in malignant thyroid tumors relative to benign nodules, in blood and tumor.

The chain couples TRBV6-1 to TRBJ2-6; D possibly matches TRBD1 or TRBD2 (5 bases each). This clonotype was sampled from a male donor with papillary thyroid cancer or a benign thyroid nodule (not recorded which). Some clones in this sample may be carry-over from other donors' samples. Material: blood. CDR3: CASIEGESGANVLTF. CDR3 DNA sequence: TGTGCCAGCATCGAAGGGGAGTCTGGGGCCAACGTCCTGACTTTC.